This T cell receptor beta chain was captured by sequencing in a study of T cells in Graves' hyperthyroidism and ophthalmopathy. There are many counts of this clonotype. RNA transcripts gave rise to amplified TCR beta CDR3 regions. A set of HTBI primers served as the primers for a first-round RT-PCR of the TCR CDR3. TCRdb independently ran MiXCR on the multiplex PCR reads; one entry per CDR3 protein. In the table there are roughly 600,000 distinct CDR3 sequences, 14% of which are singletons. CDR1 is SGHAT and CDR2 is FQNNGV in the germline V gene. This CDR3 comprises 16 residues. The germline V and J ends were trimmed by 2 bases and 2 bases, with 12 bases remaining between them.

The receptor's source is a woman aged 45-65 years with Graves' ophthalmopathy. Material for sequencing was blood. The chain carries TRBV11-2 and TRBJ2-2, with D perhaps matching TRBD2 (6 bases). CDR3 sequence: CASSLISGSNTGELFF. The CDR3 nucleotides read TGTGCCAGCAGCTTAATTAGCGGTTCAAACACCGGGGAGCTGTTTTTT.